The present entry profiles one T cell receptor (beta chain) with its context. Its binding antigen is unknown. No much larger clone is present one base from it, and per-base qualities are unavailable. Participants in the prospective study were enrolled through a virtual design, were aged about 18 to 100 years, and lived in approximately 25 United States geographic areas. In the prospective study, participants were assigned to cohorts based on the clinical history participants reported in a screening survey and a study questionnaire. A participant counted as exposed if, within 2 weeks of entering the study, that participant had been in contact with someone who had a PCR-confirmed or clinician-diagnosed COVID-19 case. Mobile phlebotomists in the prospective study collected whole blood, serum and a nasopharyngeal or oropharyngeal swab from every participant. Prospective study participants could optionally give additional blood draws and questionnaires over an approximately two-month period. Blood samples from the prospective study were shipped frozen or at room temperature prior to DNA extraction.

This sample was taken from a study of blood T cell repertoires in COVID-19 (TCRdb year 2020). Regarding the complete study: Samples covering the acute and convalescent phases of COVID-19 were provided by collaborators in the United States, Italy and Spain. The material from the prospective study consisted of cDNA or gDNA derived from T cells, B-cell-depleted T cells, or PBMCs. Deeply sampled blood TCRbeta repertoires from subjects exposed to, actively infected with, or recovered from COVID-19 were included in the dataset. The repertoires were made available in a free public database intended to serve as a resource for research on the immune response to SARS-CoV-2. The samples were drawn from the first 160 participants of the ongoing ImmuneRACE study and from 950 to 1,500 subjects provided by 6 global collaborators. Nearly every sample came with metadata listing a de-identified subject ID, COVID-19 status, age in years and sex. Where available, HLA class I and class II types were taken from metadata supplied by the sample provider and were not determined by assay-based typing.

Points the paper makes about the study in general: How much clinical and demographic metadata was included differed by source and by participant, and the metadata was provided uncurated.

The immunoSEQ Assay, a bias-controlled multiplex PCR, was used to amplify TCRbeta CDR3 regions from genomic DNA. As for the original processing: The number of nucleated cells in each sample was estimated by amplification of reference gene primers within the assay. To quantify the absolute abundance of each unique TCRbeta CDR3 rearrangement, sequence reads were collapsed and filtered. For each sample, productive Simpson clonality was calculated as the square root of Simpson's diversity index across productive rearrangements. TCRdb obtained this table from immuneACCESS and retained in-frame rearrangements with V and J assigned. These tables miss some clones; where compared with another copy, unresolved V genes account for less than half of the shortfall, and the remainder is unexplained. The V and J calls and the clone size are those of that table, but D and trimming were determined from the DNA. The sample yields under 200,000 clones; 80% to 85% were counted once. The ten largest clones capture about 3.3% of the sample.

CDR1 and CDR2 (LNHDA, SQIVND) derive from the germline V gene (reference sequence). V is cut by 3 bases and J by 0 bases, and the space between the germline ends is 12 bases. The CDR3, from cysteine to phenylalanine, totals 15 residues. Here the CDR3 DNA is all that survives: 45 bases in frame from base 1. The sequence links TRBV19 to TRBJ2-7; TRBD1 is a possible D gene, resting on 6 matching bases. This clonotype was sampled from a woman aged 30 to 39 who had been exposed to COVID-19. Material: PBMCs or T cells enriched from blood (not recorded which). For the CDR3, the sequence is CASSIGAGASYEQYF. The nucleotide sequence is TGTGCCAGTAGTATCGGGGCAGGGGCCTCCTACGAGCAGTACTTC.